This TCR beta chain was identified in a study of blood T cell repertoires in COVID-19. V was clipped by 5 bases and J by 3 bases; unmatched bases: 7. This CDR3 is built from 15 residues. Germline V CDR1 and CDR2: SEHNR, FQNEAQ (reference sequence). How the authors handled the data: Amplification with reference gene primers provided the estimates of nucleated cell counts. Assay: immunoSEQ multiplex PCR; the TCRdb copy retains only in-frame clones and omits some. From that table come the V and J calls and clone size; the DNA was used to work out D and trimming. The sample consists of 150,000 to 190,000 clones, 80% to 90% of them appearing once.

The sample consisted of peripheral blood. The sequence was collected from a middle-aged woman with acute or convalescent COVID-19. The chain recombines TRBV7-9 with TRBJ2-7; TRBD2 aligns across 10 bases. CDR3 in amino acids: CASSPWTSGLYEQYF. CDR3 nucleotide sequence: TGTGCCAGCAGCCCCTGGACTAGCGGCCTCTACGAGCAGTACTTC.